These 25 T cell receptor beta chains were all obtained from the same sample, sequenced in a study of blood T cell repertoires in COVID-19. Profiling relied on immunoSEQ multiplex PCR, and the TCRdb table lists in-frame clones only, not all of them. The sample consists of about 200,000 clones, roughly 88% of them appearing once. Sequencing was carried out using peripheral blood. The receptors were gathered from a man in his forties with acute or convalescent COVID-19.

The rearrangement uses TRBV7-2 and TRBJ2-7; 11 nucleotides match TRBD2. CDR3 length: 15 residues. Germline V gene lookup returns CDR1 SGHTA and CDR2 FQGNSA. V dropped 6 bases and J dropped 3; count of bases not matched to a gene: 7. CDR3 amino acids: CASSPPGLAVYEQYF. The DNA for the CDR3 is TGTGCCAGCAGTCCGCCGGGACTAGCGGTCTACGAGCAGTACTTC.

CDR3 coding DNA: TGTGCCAGCAGTGGATTGGACAGGGATCTCAATGAGCAGTTCTTC. Its protein is CASSGLDRDLNEQFF. The chain links TRBV2 to TRBJ2-1, with 8 positions matching TRBD1. Germline CDR1 SNHLY, CDR2 FYNNEI. CDR3 length: 15 amino acids. The junction had 8 bases not matched to a gene; V was cut back by 4 bases and J by 6 bases.

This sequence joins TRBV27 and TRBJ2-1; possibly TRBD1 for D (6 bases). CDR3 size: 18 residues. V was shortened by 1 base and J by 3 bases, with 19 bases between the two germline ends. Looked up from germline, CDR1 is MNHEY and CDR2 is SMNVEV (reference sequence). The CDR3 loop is CASSLFADGGRDYNEQFF. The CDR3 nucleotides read TGTGCCAGCAGTTTATTCGCGGATGGGGGCAGGGACTACAATGAGCAGTTCTTC.

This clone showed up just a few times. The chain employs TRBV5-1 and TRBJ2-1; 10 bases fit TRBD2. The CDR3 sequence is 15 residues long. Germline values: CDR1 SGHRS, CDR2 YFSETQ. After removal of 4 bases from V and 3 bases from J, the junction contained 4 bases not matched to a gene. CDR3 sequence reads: CASSQLAGDYNEQFF. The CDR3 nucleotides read TGCGCCAGCAGCCAGCTAGCGGGAGACTACAATGAGCAGTTCTTC.

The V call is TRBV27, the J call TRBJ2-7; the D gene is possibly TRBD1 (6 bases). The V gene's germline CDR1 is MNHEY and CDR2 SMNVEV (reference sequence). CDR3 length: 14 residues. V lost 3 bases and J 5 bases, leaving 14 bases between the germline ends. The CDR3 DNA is TGTGCCAGCAGTTTGGGTAGGGGGTGGGACGAGCAGTACTTC. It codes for CASSLGRGWDEQYF.

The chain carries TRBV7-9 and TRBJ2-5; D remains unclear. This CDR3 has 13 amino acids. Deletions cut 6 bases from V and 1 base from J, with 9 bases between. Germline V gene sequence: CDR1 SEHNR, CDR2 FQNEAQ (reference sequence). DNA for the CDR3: TGTGCCAGCAGTTACAGATTCCAAGAGACCCAGTACTTC. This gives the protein CASSYRFQETQYF.

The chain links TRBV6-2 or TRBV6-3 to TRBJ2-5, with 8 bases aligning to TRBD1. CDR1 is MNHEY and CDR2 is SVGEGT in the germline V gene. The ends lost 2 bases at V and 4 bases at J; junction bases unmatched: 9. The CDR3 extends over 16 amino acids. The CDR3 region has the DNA TGTGCCAGCAGTTACGCGAGACAGGGGTGGTCAGAGACCCAGTACTTC. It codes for CASSYARQGWSETQYF.

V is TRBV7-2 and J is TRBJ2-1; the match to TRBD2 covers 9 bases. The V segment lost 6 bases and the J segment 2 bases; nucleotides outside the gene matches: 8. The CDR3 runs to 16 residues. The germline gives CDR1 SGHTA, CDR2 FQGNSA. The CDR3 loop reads CASRRSGRGTYNEQFF. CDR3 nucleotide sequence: TGTGCCAGCAGACGTAGCGGGAGAGGAACCTACAATGAGCAGTTCTTC.

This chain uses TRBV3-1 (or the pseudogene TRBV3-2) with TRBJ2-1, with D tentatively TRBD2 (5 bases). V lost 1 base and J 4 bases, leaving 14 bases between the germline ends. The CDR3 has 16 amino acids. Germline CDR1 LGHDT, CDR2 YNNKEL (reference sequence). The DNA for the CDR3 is TGTGCCAGCAGCCAAGTTCCCGGGATCTCATACAATGAGCAGTTCTTC. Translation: CASSQVPGISYNEQFF.

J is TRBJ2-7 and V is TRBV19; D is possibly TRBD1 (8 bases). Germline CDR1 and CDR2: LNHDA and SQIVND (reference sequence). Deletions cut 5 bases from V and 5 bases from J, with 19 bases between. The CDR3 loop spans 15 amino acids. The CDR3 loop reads CASSWSGGAGDEQYF. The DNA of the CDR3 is TGTGCCAGTAGTTGGTCAGGGGGCGCGGGGGACGAGCAGTACTTC.

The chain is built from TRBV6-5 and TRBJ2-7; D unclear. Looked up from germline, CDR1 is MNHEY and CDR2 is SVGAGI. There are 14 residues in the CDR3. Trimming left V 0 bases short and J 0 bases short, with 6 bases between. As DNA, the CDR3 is TGTGCCAGCAGTTACTCTAGGAGCTCCTACGAGCAGTACTTC. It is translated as CASSYSRSSYEQYF.

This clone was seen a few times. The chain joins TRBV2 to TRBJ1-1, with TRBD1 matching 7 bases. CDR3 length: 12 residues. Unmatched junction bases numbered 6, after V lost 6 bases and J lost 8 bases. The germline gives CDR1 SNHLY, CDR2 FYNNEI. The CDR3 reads CASSTPDREAFF. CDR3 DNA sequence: TGTGCCAGCAGCACTCCGGACAGGGAAGCTTTCTTT.

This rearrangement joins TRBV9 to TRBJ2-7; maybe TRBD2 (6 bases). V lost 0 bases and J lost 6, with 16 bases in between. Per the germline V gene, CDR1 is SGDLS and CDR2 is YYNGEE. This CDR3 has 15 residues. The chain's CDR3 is CASSVGAGKGIEQYF. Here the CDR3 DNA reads TGTGCCAGCAGCGTAGGGGCGGGAAAAGGAATCGAGCAGTACTTC.

CDR3 sequence (DNA): TGTGCCAGCAGCCGACAGGGAACGAAGGGCTACACCTTC. Its translation is CASSRQGTKGYTF. The genes are TRBV13 and TRBJ1-2; 7 positions agree with TRBD1. CDR3 length: 13 amino acids. Germline V gene lookup returns CDR1 PRHDT and CDR2 FYEKMQ (reference sequence). V shed 5 bases, J shed 8 bases, and the junction held 8 bases outside the gene matches.

DNA for the CDR3: TGTGCCAGCAGCTCCTGGAGAGGTTCAGATAGCTCCTACGAGCAGTACTTC. Its protein product is CASSSWRGSDSSYEQYF. The rearrangement uses TRBV5-8 and TRBJ2-7; D gene uncertain. V gave up 3 bases and J gave up 0 bases, with 19 bases separating them. This CDR3 region has 17 residues. Germline V lookup: CDR1 SGHTS, CDR2 YDEGEE. Drawing the rest from reference TRBV5-8 and TRBJ2-7, the complete variable domain is EAGVTQSPTHLIKTRGQQATLRCSPISGHTSVYWYQQALGLGLQFLLWYDEGEERNRGNFPPRFSGRQFPNYSSELNVNALELEDSALYLCASSSWRGSDSSYEQYFGPGTRLTVT.

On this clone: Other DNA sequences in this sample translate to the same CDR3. The CDR3 nucleotides read TGTGCCAGCAGCGTAGTCGGGACAAACACCGGGGAGCTGTTTTTT. Protein sequence: CASSVVGTNTGELFF. The genes are TRBV9 and TRBJ2-2; D possibly corresponds to TRBD1 (6 bases). V lost 0 bases and J lost 2, with 8 bases in between. Looked up from germline, CDR1 is SGDLS and CDR2 is YYNGEE. The length of the CDR3 is 15 residues.

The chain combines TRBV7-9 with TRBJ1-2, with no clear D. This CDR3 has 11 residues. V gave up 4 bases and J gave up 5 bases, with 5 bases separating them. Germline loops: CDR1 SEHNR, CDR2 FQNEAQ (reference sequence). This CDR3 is CASSSLYGYTF. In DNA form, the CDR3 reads TGTGCCAGCAGCTCTCTGTATGGCTACACCTTC.

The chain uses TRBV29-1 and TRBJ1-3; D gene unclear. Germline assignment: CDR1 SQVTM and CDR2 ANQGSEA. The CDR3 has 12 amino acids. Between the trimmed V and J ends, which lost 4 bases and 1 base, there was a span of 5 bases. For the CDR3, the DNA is TGCAGCGTTGCGTTTTCTGGAAACACCATATATTTT. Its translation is CSVAFSGNTIYF.

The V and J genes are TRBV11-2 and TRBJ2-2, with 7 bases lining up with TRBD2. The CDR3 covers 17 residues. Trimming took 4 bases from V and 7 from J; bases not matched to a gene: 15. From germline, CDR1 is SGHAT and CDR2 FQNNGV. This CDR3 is CASSSIKRDYFGGELFF. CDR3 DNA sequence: TGTGCCAGCAGCTCTATAAAGCGGGATTACTTCGGCGGGGAGCTGTTTTTT.

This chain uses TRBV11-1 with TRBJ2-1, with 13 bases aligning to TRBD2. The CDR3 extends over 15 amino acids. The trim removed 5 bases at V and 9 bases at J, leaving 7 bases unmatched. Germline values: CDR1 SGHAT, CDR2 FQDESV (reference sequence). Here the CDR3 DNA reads TGTGCCAGCAGCCGAGGACTAGCGGGAGATTCTGAGCAGTTCTTC. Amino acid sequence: CASSRGLAGDSEQFF.

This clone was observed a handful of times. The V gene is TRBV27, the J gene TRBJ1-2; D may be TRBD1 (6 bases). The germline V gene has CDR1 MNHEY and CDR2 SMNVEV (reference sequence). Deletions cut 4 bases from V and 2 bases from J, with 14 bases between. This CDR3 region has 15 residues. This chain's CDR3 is CASSSSGQSNYGYTF. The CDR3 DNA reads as TGTGCCAGCAGTTCCTCGGGACAAAGCAACTATGGCTACACCTTC.

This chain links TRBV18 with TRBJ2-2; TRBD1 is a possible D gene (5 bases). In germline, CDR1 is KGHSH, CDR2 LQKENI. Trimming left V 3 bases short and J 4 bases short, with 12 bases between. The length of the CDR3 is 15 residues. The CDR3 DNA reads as TGTGCCAGCTCACCCCAGGGTTCCCCCACCGGGGAGCTGTTTTTT. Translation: CASSPQGSPTGELFF.

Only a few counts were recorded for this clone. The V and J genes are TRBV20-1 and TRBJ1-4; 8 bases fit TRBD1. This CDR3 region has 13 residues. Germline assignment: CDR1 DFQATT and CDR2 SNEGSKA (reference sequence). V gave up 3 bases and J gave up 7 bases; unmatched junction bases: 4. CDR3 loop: CSASDRGSEKLFF. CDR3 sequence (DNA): TGCAGTGCTAGTGACAGGGGAAGTGAAAAACTGTTTTTT.

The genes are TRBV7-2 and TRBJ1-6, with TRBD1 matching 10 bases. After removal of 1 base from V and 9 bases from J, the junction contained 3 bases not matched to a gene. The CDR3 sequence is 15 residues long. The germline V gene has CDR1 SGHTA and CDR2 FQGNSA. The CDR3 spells CASSLDGTGASPLHF. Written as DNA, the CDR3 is TGTGCCAGCAGCTTAGATGGGACAGGGGCTTCACCCCTCCACTTT.

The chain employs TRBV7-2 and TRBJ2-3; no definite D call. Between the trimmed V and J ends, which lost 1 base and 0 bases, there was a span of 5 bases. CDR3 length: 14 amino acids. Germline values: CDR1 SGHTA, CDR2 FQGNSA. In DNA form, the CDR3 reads TGTGCCAGCAGCTTAGACGGTAGCACAGATACGCAGTATTTT. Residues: CASSLDGSTDTQYF.